This passage covers 4 T cell receptor beta chains from one sample sequenced in a study of regulatory T cells in long-lasting Graves disease. Combining iRepertoire HTBI primers with Arm-PCR of CDR3 regions, the authors built TCR beta libraries. TCRdb re-derived calls from the multiplex PCR reads in MiXCR, one entry per CDR3 protein. Of 250,000 or so distinct CDR3 sequences in the sample, 20% to 25% are singletons; the top ten hold about 15%. Sample time point: newly diagnosed GD, antithyroid drugs for less than 3 months. The authors made the TCR library using RNA they extracted from PBMCs. Source: peripheral blood mononuclear cells (PBMCs), taken at new diagnosis, from a patient treated with antithyroid drugs. The origin of the receptors is a female donor with Graves disease.

About this clonotype itself: This may arise from a read error, as a much more abundant clone is one base away. The V call is TRBV6-2 or TRBV6-3, the J call TRBJ2-4, with 9 nucleotides matching TRBD1. V trimming: 2 bases; J trimming: 4 bases; junction bases outside the gene matches: 0. The CDR3 is 14 amino acids. The germline CDR1 and CDR2 sequences are MNHEY and SVGEGT. The CDR3 here is CASSYGTGKNIQYF. CDR3 DNA: TGTGCCAGCAGTTACGGGACAGGGAAAAACATTCAGTACTTC.

This clonotype appeared many times. The chain recombines TRBV10-1 with TRBJ1-2, with 8 bases lining up with TRBD1. With V trimmed by 5 bases and J by 2 bases, 4 bases remained unmatched. The CDR3 runs to 14 residues. CDR1 and CDR2 (germline): WNHNN, SYGVQD (reference sequence). Here the CDR3 reads CASSTGTGNYGYTF. CDR3 coding DNA: TGCGCCAGCAGTACCGGGACAGGCAACTATGGCTACACCTTC.

This clonotype has a count of ten or more. This rearrangement joins TRBV29-1 to TRBJ1-1; a weak D match, TRBD1 (6 bases). This CDR3 contains 12 residues. V lost 6 bases and J 4 bases, leaving 12 bases between the germline ends. The germline gives CDR1 SQVTM, CDR2 ANQGSEA. The CDR3 region has the DNA TGCAGCGTACAGGGTGTTCCCACTGAAGCTTTCTTT. Its protein is CSVQGVPTEAFF.

Of note for this clonotype: With a far larger clone one base away, a read error is the likely cause. The CDR3 loop is CASSFTGGMEAQYF. CDR3 DNA sequence: TGTGCCAGCAGTTTCACAGGGGGCATGGAGGCCCAGTACTTC. The V and J genes are TRBV7-8 and TRBJ2-5, with 9 bases matching TRBD1. The CDR3 has 14 residues. Germline trimming cut 6 bases from V and 9 bases from J; bases unmatched to any gene: 11. Germline V gives CDR1 SGHVS, CDR2 FQNEAQ.